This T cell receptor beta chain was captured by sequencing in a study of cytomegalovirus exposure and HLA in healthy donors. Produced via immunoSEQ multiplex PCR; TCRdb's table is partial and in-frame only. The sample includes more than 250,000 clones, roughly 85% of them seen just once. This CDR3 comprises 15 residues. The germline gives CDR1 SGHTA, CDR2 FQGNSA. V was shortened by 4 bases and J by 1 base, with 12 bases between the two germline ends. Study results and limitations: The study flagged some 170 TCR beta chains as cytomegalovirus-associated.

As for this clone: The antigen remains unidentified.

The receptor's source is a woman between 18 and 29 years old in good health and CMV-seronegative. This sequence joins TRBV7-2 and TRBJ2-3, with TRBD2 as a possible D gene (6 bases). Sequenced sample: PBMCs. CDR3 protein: CASSSGLLGTDTQYF. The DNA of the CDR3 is TGTGCCAGCAGCTCGGGACTCCTGGGCACAGATACGCAGTATTTT. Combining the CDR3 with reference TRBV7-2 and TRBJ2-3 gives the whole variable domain GAGVSQSPSNKVTEKGKDVELRCDPISGHTALYWYRQSLGQGLEFLIYFQGNSAPDKSGLPSDRFSAERTGGSVSTLTIQRTQQEDSAVYLCASSSGLLGTDTQYFGPGTRLTVL.